The subject of this entry is one T cell receptor beta chain. This clone has just a few counts. Its antigen has not been determined. There are no base qualities to consult, and no much larger clone falls within one base. The cohort comprised 29 patients with locally advanced or metastatic urothelial carcinoma treated at Memorial Sloan Kettering on a trial protocol. Peripheral blood mononuclear cells were collected pretreatment and during treatment, with between 1 and 8 total time points obtained per patient. The Qiagen DNeasy Blood extraction kit was used to purify genomic DNA from total PBMCs and tumor samples. PBMCs were collected pretreatment and during treatment and were isolated and stored as previously described. The sample comes from a study of PD-L1 blockade in urothelial cancer (TCRdb year 2017). For the study in its entirety: Every patient began therapy in about 2014 and was given atezolizumab 1,200 mg intravenously every 3 weeks. Patients had an ECOG performance status of 0 or 1 and had received between 0 and 3 prior chemotherapy regimens. Pretreatment tumor samples and matched peripheral blood, collected serially before and after atezolizumab treatment, underwent TCR sequencing. Somatic, immune and clinical correlates of response to PD-L1 blockade with atezolizumab in urothelial cancer were the focus of an exploratory multi-omic analysis. Nine patients achieved durable clinical benefit and some 21 did not. Durable clinical benefit was defined as progression-free survival longer than 6 months, and TCR features were also tested against progression-free and overall survival. Blood samples gave a median of approximately 150,000 T cells and approximately 85,000 unique TCRs, with a median clonality of approximately 0.08. Pretreatment blood TCR-seq was available for about 30 patients, at least one posttreatment blood collection was obtained for some 25 patients, and tumor TCR-seq was available for some 25 patients. Blood samples were analyzed at 3 weeks after treatment start (second dose) and at 6 weeks after treatment start. In the same patients, pretreatment tumors underwent whole exome sequencing and RNA sequencing in addition to TCR sequencing. About 85% of the roughly 29 patients were males with bladder-origin urothelial cancer, and about 65% of the 29 reported a prior smoking history. Study-level results and caveats: A pretreatment peripheral blood TCR clonality below the median was linked to improved progression-free and overall survival. Small sample size (n of about 30) and many exploratory analyses mean the results are intended to be hypothesis-generating. Among patients with durable benefit, tumor-associated TCR clones showed greater expansion in peripheral blood 3 weeks after treatment started (n ≈ 23, p = 0.022).

Synthetic TCR analog templates were spiked into each PCR to estimate absolute template abundance from read counts. The immunoSEQ assay used bias-controlled V and J gene primers to amplify TCRbeta CDR3 regions from genomic DNA. Rearranged TCRbeta segments were sequenced at approximately 20X coverage. The paper's data handling went like this. Sequencing errors were corrected by clustering, and CDR3s were annotated against IMGT so that V, D and J genes could be assigned. Out-of-frame and stop-codon sequences were excluded, and only productive TCRbeta rearrangements were used in downstream analyses. Clonality was calculated as one minus the Shannon entropy normalized by the log of the number of unique productive sequences. Fisher's exact test with Benjamini-Hochberg correction, using a cutoff of adjusted p below 0.01, was how clones that differed between time points or between blood and tumor were identified. What TCRdb holds here is the immuneACCESS table cut down to in-frame rearrangements. Part of the clones is not present; checked against another copy, under half of the missing clones reflect an unresolved V gene, and the others are unexplained. The DNA gave D and trimming, while V, J and clone size come from that table. In this sample the table shows roughly 56,000 clones, roughly four fifths of which occur a single time. The ten most abundant clones make up 4.5% of the sample.

Looking up the germline V gene (reference sequence) yields CDR1 GTSNPN and CDR2 SVGIG. The CDR3 measures 12 amino acids from cysteine to phenylalanine. Only CDR3 DNA is held: 36 bases, read in frame from base 1. V is pared back by 5 bases and J by 5 bases, with 10 bases lying between the germline termini. This sequence originates from a man in his sixties or seventies with urothelial cancer. The sequence links TRBV30 to TRBJ1-5, with TRBD1 perhaps the D gene, on 5 matching bases. Sample: PBMCs, taken around atezolizumab (anti-PD-L1) treatment. The CDR3 here reads CAWGHGDQPQHF. The bases are TGTGCCTGGGGACATGGGGATCAGCCCCAGCATTTT.